This T cell receptor (beta chain) was sequenced for a study of blood T cell repertoires in COVID-19. Study-wide background: T cells, B-cell-depleted T cells, or PBMCs supplied cDNA or gDNA.

This clone was recorded only once. Original handling: Reference gene primer amplification yielded estimated nucleated cell counts. Sequenced by immunoSEQ multiplex PCR; TCRdb stores in-frame clones only, minus some. V and J calls and clone size are given by that table; D and trimming were obtained from the DNA. Of 35,000 to 45,000 clones in the sample, around 77% were seen once. What was sequenced was peripheral blood. The clonotype originates from a woman at least 80 years old with acute or convalescent COVID-19.

CDR3 amino acids: CASSEIRGLNTEAFF. The DNA for the CDR3 is TGTGCCAGCAGTGAAATCAGGGGGCTCAACACTGAAGCTTTCTTT. The chain joins TRBV2 to TRBJ1-1; 8 nucleotides match TRBD1. The CDR3 length is 15 residues. Germline V gives CDR1 SNHLY, CDR2 FYNNEI. V shed 2 bases and J 2 bases; nucleotides not matched to a gene: 4. Based on the CDR3 plus reference TRBV2 and TRBJ1-1, the full variable domain is EPEVTQTPSHQVTQMGQEVILRCVPISNHLYFYWYRQILGQKVEFLVSFYNNEISEKSEIFDDQFSVERPDGSNFTLKIRSTKLEDSAMYFCASSEIRGLNTEAFFGQGTRLTVV.